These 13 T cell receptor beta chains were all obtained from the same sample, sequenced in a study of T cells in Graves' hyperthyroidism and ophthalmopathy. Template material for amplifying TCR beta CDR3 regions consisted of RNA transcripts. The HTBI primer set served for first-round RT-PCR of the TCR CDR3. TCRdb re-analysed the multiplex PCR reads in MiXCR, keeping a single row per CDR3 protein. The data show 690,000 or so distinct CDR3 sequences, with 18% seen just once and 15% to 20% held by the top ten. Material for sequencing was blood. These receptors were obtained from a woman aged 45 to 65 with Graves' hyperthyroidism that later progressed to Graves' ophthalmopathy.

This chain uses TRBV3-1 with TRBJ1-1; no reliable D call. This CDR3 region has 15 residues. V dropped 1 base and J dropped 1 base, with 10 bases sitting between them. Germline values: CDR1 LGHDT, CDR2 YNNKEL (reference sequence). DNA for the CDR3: TGTGCCAGCAGCCAAGTTATCGATTCGAACACTGAAGCTTTCTTT. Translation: CASSQVIDSNTEAFF.

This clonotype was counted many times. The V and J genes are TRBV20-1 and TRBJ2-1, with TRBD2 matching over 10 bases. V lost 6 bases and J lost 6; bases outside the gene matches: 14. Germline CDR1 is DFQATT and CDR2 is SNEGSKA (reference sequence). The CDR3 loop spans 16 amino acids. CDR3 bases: TGCAGTGCCCTTGGGAGCGGGGGGGCAATTCTCAATGAGCAGTTCTTC. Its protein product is CSALGSGGAILNEQFF.

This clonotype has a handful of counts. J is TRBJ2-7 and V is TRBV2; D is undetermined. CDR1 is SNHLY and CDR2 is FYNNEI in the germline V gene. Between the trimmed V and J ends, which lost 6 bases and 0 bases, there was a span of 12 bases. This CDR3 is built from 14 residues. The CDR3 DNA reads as TGTGCCAGCAGCCGTACTACAGACTCCTACGAGCAGTACTTC. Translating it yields CASSRTTDSYEQYF.

The CDR3 loop reads CASSPRHENSPLHF. The CDR3 DNA reads as TGTGCCAGCAGCCCACGACATGAGAATTCACCCCTCCACTTT. V gene TRBV9 combines with J gene TRBJ1-6; no clear D gene. The germline V and J ends were trimmed by 4 bases and 7 bases, with 12 bases remaining between them. Germline loops: CDR1 SGDLS, CDR2 YYNGEE. The CDR3 covers 14 residues.

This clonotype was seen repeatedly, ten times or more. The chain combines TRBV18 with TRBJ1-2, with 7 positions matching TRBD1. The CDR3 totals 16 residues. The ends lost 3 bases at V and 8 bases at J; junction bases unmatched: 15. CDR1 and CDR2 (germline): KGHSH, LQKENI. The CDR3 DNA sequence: TGTGCCAGCTCACCGTCGGGACAGATGGAGGTGGGAGGCTACACCTTC. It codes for CASSPSGQMEVGGYTF.

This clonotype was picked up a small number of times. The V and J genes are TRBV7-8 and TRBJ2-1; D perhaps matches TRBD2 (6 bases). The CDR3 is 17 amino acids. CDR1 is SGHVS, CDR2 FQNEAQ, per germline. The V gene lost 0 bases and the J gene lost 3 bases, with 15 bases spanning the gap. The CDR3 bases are TGTGCCAGCAGCTTAGCACGCCTTGCGGGGCGCTACAATGAGCAGTTCTTC. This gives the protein CASSLARLAGRYNEQFF. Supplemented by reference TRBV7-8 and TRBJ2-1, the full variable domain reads GAGVSQSPRYKVAKRGQDVALRCDPISGHVSLFWYQQALGQGPEFLTYFQNEAQLDKSGLPSDRFFAERPEGSVSTLKIQRTQQEDSAVYLCASSLARLAGRYNEQFFGPGTRLTVL.

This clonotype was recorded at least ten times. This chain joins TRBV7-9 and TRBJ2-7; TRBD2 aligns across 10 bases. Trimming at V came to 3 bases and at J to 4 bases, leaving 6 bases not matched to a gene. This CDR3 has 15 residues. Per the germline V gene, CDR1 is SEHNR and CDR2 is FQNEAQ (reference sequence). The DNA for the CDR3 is TGTGCCAGCAGCTTGAATCCACTAGCGGGGTACGAGCAGTACTTC. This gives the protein CASSLNPLAGYEQYF.

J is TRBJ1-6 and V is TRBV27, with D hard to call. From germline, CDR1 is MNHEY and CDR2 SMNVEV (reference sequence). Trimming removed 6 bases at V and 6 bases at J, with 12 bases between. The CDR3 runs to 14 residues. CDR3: CASRLLGSNSPLHF. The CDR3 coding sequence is TGTGCCAGCAGACTTCTAGGATCTAATTCACCCCTCCACTTT.

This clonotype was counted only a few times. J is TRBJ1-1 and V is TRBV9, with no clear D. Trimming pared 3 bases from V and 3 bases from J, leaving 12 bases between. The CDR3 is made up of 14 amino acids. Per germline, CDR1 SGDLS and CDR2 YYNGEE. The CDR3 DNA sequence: TGTGCCAGCAGCGGAAAGGAGAGGGACACTGAAGCTTTCTTT. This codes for CASSGKERDTEAFF.

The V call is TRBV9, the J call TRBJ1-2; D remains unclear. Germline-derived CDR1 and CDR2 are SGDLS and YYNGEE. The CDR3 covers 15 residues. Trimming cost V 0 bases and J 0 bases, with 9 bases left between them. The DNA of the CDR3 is TGTGCCAGCAGCGTAGGGGGAATAGCTAACTATGGCTACACCTTC. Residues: CASSVGGIANYGYTF.

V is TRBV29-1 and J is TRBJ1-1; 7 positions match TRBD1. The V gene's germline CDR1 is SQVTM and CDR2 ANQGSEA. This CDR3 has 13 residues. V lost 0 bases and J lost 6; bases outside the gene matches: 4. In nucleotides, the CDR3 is TGCAGCGTTGAAGATGGTGGGACAGCTGAAGCTTTCTTT. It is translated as CSVEDGGTAEAFF.

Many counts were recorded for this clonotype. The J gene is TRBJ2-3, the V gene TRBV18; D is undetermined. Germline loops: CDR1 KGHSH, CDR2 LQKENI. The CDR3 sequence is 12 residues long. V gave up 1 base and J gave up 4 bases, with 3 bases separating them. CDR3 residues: CASSPRADTQYF. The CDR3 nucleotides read TGTGCCAGCTCACCACGCGCAGATACGCAGTATTTT.

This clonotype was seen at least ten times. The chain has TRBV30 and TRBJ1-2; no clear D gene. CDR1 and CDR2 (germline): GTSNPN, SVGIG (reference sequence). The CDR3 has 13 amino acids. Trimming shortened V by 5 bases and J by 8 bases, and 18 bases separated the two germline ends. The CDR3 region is CAWSAGLADGYTF. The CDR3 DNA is TGTGCCTGGTCAGCAGGATTAGCGGACGGCTACACCTTC.